Listed below are T cell receptor beta chains from one sample, sequenced in a study of CD8 T cells in Susac syndrome. MiXCR was run by TCRdb on the immunoSEQ multiplex PCR reads, yielding one entry per CDR3 protein. The sample consists of 200,000 to 250,000 distinct CDR3 sequences, around 90% of them appearing once. Sequencing used CD8+ T cells from PBMCs. The receptors stem from a human donor with multiple sclerosis. The CDR3 runs from the conserved cysteine through the conserved F or W. Fields, in order: J gene, D gene, V gene, clone size, CDR3 protein, CDR3 DNA. A D gene is named only where the DNA matches it firmly. The listing skips clone size in some rows; elsewhere it reads once, few, many or a size class.

>TRBJ2-3|NA|TRBV27|NA
CASSHLAGAEADTQYF
TGTGCCAGCAGTCACCTTGCGGGGGCGGAGGCAGATACGCAGTATTTT
>TRBJ2-2|TRBD2|TRBV13|NA
CASSSWTSGRMNTGELFF
TGTGCCAGCAGCTCCTGGACTAGCGGGAGGATGAACACCGGGGAGCTGTTTTTT
>TRBJ2-1|TRBD1|TRBV13|NA
CASSPRGGAGGDNEQFF
TGTGCCAGCAGCCCCCGTGGTGGGGCAGGGGGAGACAATGAGCAGTTCTTC
>TRBJ1-1|NA|TRBV7-9|NA
CASSLAGGRAFF
TGTGCCAGCAGCTTAGCGGGGGGGAGAGCTTTCTTT
>TRBJ2-1|TRBD2|TRBV20-1|NA
CSAPSREDSYNEQFF
TGCAGTGCTCCCTCGCGGGAGGACTCCTACAATGAGCAGTTCTTC
>TRBJ2-5|NA|TRBV28|NA
CASSLRLSKETQYF
TGTGCCAGCAGTTTACGGCTCTCCAAAGAGACCCAGTACTTC
>TRBJ1-1|NA|TRBV24-1|NA
CATSDLWGARDTEAFF
TGTGCCACCAGTGATTTGTGGGGGGCTAGGGACACTGAAGCTTTCTTT
>TRBJ1-5|NA|TRBV19|NA
CASSSRTRNQPQHF
TGTGCCAGTAGTAGTAGGACCCGCAATCAGCCCCAGCATTTT
>TRBJ2-7|NA|TRBV9|NA
CASSVDGLTYEQYF
TGTGCCAGCAGCGTAGACGGGTTAACCTACGAGCAGTACTTC
>TRBJ1-4|NA|TRBV9|NA
CASSASAPGEKLFF
TGTGCCAGCAGCGCGTCGGCCCCGGGAGAAAAACTGTTTTTT
>TRBJ1-5|TRBD1|TRBV7-9|NA
CASSPPRGRGLGNQPQHF
TGTGCCAGCAGCCCACCGCGGGGGAGGGGGCTCGGCAATCAGCCCCAGCATTTT
>TRBJ2-5|NA|TRBV7-9|NA
CASSDGSQETQYF
TGTGCCAGCAGCGACGGGAGTCAGGAGACCCAGTACTTC
>TRBJ1-5|TRBD1|TRBV29-1|once
CSVEAPIGQGVQPQHF
TGCAGCGTTGAAGCCCCGATCGGACAGGGGGTTCAGCCCCAGCATTTT
>TRBJ2-5|NA|TRBV6-5|NA
CASEGRNQETQYF
TGTGCCAGCGAGGGACGGAACCAAGAGACCCAGTACTTC
>TRBJ1-1|NA|TRBV30|NA
CAWSLGSGIEAFF
TGTGCCTGGAGTTTGGGATCGGGCATTGAAGCTTTCTTT
>TRBJ1-3|NA|TRBV5-6|NA
CASSLLGGLSGNTIYF
TGTGCCAGCAGCTTGCTGGGGGGTTTATCTGGAAACACCATATATTTT
>TRBJ2-2|NA|TRBV29-1|NA
CSVSWAGNTGELFF
TGCAGCGTTTCTTGGGCCGGGAACACCGGGGAGCTGTTTTTT
>TRBJ2-2|NA|TRBV6-5|NA
CASSPGHPEELFF
TGTGCCAGCAGCCCGGGACATCCCGAGGAGCTGTTTTTT
>TRBJ2-7|NA|TRBV7-9|NA
CASSQERYEQYF
TGTGCCAGCAGCCAGGAGAGGTACGAGCAGTACTTC
>TRBJ2-6|NA|TRBV24-1|NA
CASRRDTASGANVLTF
TGTGCCAGCAGAAGGGACACTGCCTCTGGGGCCAACGTCCTGACTTTC
>TRBJ2-1|NA|TRBV20-1|once
CSARDLLDVSSYNEQFF
TGCAGTGCTAGAGATCTCCTGGACGTCAGCTCCTACAATGAGCAGTTCTTC
>TRBJ1-2|NA|TRBV19|NA
CASSSHGSGAYGYTF
TGTGCCAGTAGCTCACATGGATCTGGCGCCTATGGCTACACCTTC
>TRBJ2-3|TRBD1|TRBV5-1|NA
CASSPPGQVDTQYF
TGCGCCAGCAGCCCGCCGGGACAGGTTGATACGCAGTATTTT
>TRBJ2-7|TRBD2|TRBV4-3|once
CASSQDPAGGPYEQYF
TGCGCCAGCAGCCAAGATCCGGCGGGAGGGCCGTACGAGCAGTACTTC
>TRBJ2-7|TRBD1|TRBV7-9|NA
CASSPPGTGMNEQYF
TGTGCCAGCAGCCCACCCGGGACAGGGATGAACGAGCAGTACTTC
>TRBJ1-1|NA|TRBV10-3|NA
CAISESSASREAFF
TGTGCCATCAGTGAGTCTTCCGCATCCCGGGAAGCTTTCTTT
>TRBJ2-7|TRBD2|TRBV29-1|NA
CSVDGGGPTYEQYF
TGCAGCGTAGACGGGGGGGGCCCTACCTACGAGCAGTACTTC
>TRBJ2-1|TRBD2|TRBV24-1|NA
CATSDLRLAGTNEQFF
TGTGCCACCAGTGATTTGCGACTAGCGGGGACGAATGAGCAGTTCTTC
>TRBJ2-7|NA|TRBV20-1|NA
CSARDPDNEQYF
TGCAGTGCTAGAGATCCGGATAACGAGCAGTACTTC
>TRBJ2-2|TRBD2|TRBV11-2|NA
CASSLDLGRVTGELFF
TGTGCCAGCAGCTTAGATTTGGGGAGGGTCACCGGGGAGCTGTTTTTT
>TRBJ2-5|NA|TRBV24-1|NA
CATSDLDEETQYF
TGTGCCACCAGTGATCTCGACGAGGAGACCCAGTACTTC
>TRBJ2-1|NA|TRBV5-6|NA
CASSWGTREQFF
TGTGCCAGCAGCTGGGGGACACGGGAGCAGTTCTTC
>TRBJ2-7|TRBD1|TRBV4-1|once
CASSQEWDRGYEQYF
TGCGCCAGCAGCCAAGAGTGGGACAGGGGATACGAGCAGTACTTC
>TRBJ1-2|TRBD1|TRBV29-1|NA
CSVAGQGATPGYTF
TGCAGCGTTGCCGGACAGGGGGCGACTCCTGGCTACACCTTC
>TRBJ2-7|NA|TRBV20-1|NA
CSAEGRESYEQYF
TGCAGTGCTGAGGGCAGGGAGTCCTACGAGCAGTACTTC
>TRBJ2-7|NA|TRBV3-1|NA
CARRGEHYEQYF
TGTGCCAGGAGGGGGGAGCACTACGAGCAGTACTTC
>TRBJ2-7|TRBD1|TRBV29-1|few
CSVEGGSGQGVYEQYF
TGCAGCGTTGAAGGGGGTTCGGGACAGGGGGTCTACGAGCAGTACTTC
>TRBJ2-7|NA|TRBV7-8|NA
CASSPLETDMYEQYF
TGTGCCAGCTCGCCCTTGGAAACAGATATGTACGAGCAGTACTTC
>TRBJ2-3|NA|TRBV18|few
CASSPPASTDTQYF
TGTGCCAGCTCACCACCGGCAAGTACAGATACGCAGTATTTT
>TRBJ1-1|NA|TRBV30|NA
CAWRLGNTEVFF
TGTGCCTGGAGGCTAGGGAACACTGAAGTTTTCTTT
>TRBJ2-5|NA|TRBV20-1|NA
CSARDLSPGGNRGETQYF
TGCAGTGCTAGAGATCTGTCGCCAGGCGGGAACAGAGGGGAGACCCAGTACTTC
>TRBJ1-2|NA|TRBV30|NA
CAWSGEDYGYTF
TGTGCCTGGAGTGGGGAGGACTATGGCTACACCTTC
>TRBJ2-7|NA|TRBV29-1|NA
CSAEGGTTYEQYF
TGCAGCGCCGAAGGGGGGACTACCTACGAGCAGTACTTC
>TRBJ2-7|NA|TRBV12-3/TRBV12-4|NA
CASSSTSGRWGKEQYF
TGTGCCAGCAGTTCAACGTCGGGGCGCTGGGGGAAAGAGCAGTACTTC
>TRBJ1-6|NA|TRBV13|NA
CASSPGRGAGSPLHF
TGTGCCAGCAGCCCCGGACGGGGGGCGGGTTCACCCCTCCACTTT
>TRBJ1-6|TRBD1|TRBV18|NA
CASSPAPTGELVYDSPLHF
TGTGCCAGCTCACCAGCTCCGACAGGGGAGTTAGTGTATGATTCACCCCTCCACTTT
>TRBJ1-4|TRBD1|TRBV12-5|NA
CASGFIGQGDEKLFF
TGTGCTAGTGGTTTCATAGGACAGGGGGATGAAAAACTGTTTTTT
>TRBJ1-1|TRBD1|TRBV15|NA
CATEDRGNTEAFF
TGTGCCACCGAGGACAGGGGGAACACTGAAGCTTTCTTT
>TRBJ2-2|NA|TRBV20-1|once
CSARTPVGANTGELFF
TGCAGTGCTAGAACTCCCGTGGGGGCGAACACCGGGGAGCTGTTTTTT
>TRBJ2-1|NA|TRBV20-1|NA
CSAREGGRVTYEQFF
TGCAGTGCTAGAGAGGGGGGGCGGGTCACATATGAGCAGTTCTTC
>TRBJ2-1|NA|TRBV29-1|NA
CSVALALWSYNEQFF
TGCAGCGTAGCTCTCGCCCTTTGGTCCTACAATGAGCAGTTCTTC
>TRBJ2-1|TRBD2|TRBV10-2|NA
CASSESGLAGARFF
TGCGCCAGCAGTGAGTCAGGGCTAGCGGGGGCCCGGTTCTTC
>TRBJ1-1|NA|TRBV14|NA
CASSHPGPTGTEAFF
TGTGCCAGCAGCCACCCCGGCCCGACTGGGACTGAAGCTTTCTTT
>TRBJ2-1|TRBD2|TRBV30|NA
CAWSQPSGSSYNEQFF
TGTGCCTGGAGTCAACCCAGCGGGAGCTCCTACAATGAGCAGTTCTTC
>TRBJ2-2|TRBD2|TRBV29-1|NA
CSSKDKMGSGRAEWNTGELFF
TGCAGCTCGAAGGACAAGATGGGGAGTGGGAGGGCCGAGTGGAACACCGGGGAGCTGTTTTTT
>TRBJ1-2|NA|TRBV6-5|NA
CASSTISGAYGYTF
TGTGCCAGCAGTACCATCAGTGGGGCCTATGGCTACACCTTC
>TRBJ1-4|NA|TRBV27|once
CASSPYATNEKLFF
TGTGCCAGCAGTCCGTATGCAACTAATGAAAAACTGTTTTTT
>TRBJ2-1|NA|TRBV11-2|NA
CASSLVRTKFYNEQFF
TGTGCCAGCAGCTTAGTTAGGACTAAATTCTACAATGAGCAGTTCTTC
>TRBJ2-3|TRBD1|TRBV24-1|once
CATSEDRATDTQYF
TGTGCCACCAGTGAGGACAGGGCCACAGATACGCAGTATTTT
>TRBJ2-7|NA|TRBV13|NA
CASSSQRTSGNYEQYF
TGTGCCAGCAGCTCGCAACGGACATCTGGGAACTACGAGCAGTACTTC